This entry describes one T cell receptor (beta chain). Its antigen has not been determined. From each donor, an approximately 2.4 ml peripheral blood sample was collected into PAXgene tubes and kept at -80 degrees C. Without T cell sorting, total RNA was isolated from whole blood using the PAXgene blood miRNA kit on an automated QIAcube. Peripheral blood from monozygotic twin pairs, either concordant or discordant for inflammatory bowel disease, underwent deep TCRalpha and TCRbeta repertoire profiling that used unique molecular barcoding. Smoking habits were recorded for all twin pairs, and each individual was classified as a current, former or never smoker. The data originate from a study of monozygotic twins with inflammatory bowel disease (dated by TCRdb to between 2018 and 2021). Regarding the complete study: A total of some 30 monozygotic twin pairs were included in the full study, comprising nine German pairs (four IBD-concordant, five IBD-discordant) and 19 IBD-discordant Danish pairs. Each individual had, on average, about 151 000 unique TCRalpha sequences and 181 000 unique TCRbeta sequences available for analysis. Within discordant pairs, disease-associated traits were sought mainly by comparing IBD patients with their genetically identical healthy co-twins.

Broader findings and caveats from the paper: No single strong signal or clonotype linked to IBD turned up in the results, so the idea that one exists was not supported. Measured by the inverse Simpson index, TCRbeta repertoire diversity was lower in IBD patients than in their healthy co-twins. Concordant and discordant twins showed no difference in repertoire similarity, possibly because of limited statistical power. Because patients were on differing immunosuppressive treatments, the repertoires may have picked up extra background noise and inter-individual variability. Compared with healthy twins, IBD patients had fewer clonotypes in common with other individuals, a difference most pronounced in patients showing signs of disease activity. The analysis was unable to tell apart different T cell subtypes.

Library preparation was by 5' RACE. Each TCR library was prepared from about 4,000 ng of total RNA. For each sample, cDNA synthesis was carried out in eight separate reactions using SMARTScribe reverse transcriptase. During cDNA synthesis, unique molecular identifiers containing a 6-nucleotide sample barcode were introduced by template switching. Two nested PCRs of around 15 and 10 cycles amplified the TCRalpha and TCRbeta cDNA, and bead purification followed each PCR. Before amplification, the cDNA was treated with uracil DNA-glycosylase and purified using the QIAquick PCR purification kit. The second PCR was the step at which Illumina TruSeq-compatible adapters and sample-specific barcodes were added. Library quality and concentration were assessed using TapeStation and Qubit, and about 5 ng of each library was pooled. Sequencing of the pooled libraries was done on an Illumina HiSeq2500 single-index Rapid Run using custom sequencing primers and 2 x 100 bp reads. On the authors' methods: UMI-based consensus assembly with MiGEC version 1.2.6 was used to correct PCR and sequencing errors. V(D)J alignment, clonotype assembly and CDR3 extraction were performed with MiXCR version 2.1.1. Normalisation of gene usage, clonotype sharing and MAIT/NKT TCR abundance was achieved by analysing the top 1000, 10 000 and 20 000 clonotypes per sample. After downsampling to 27 000 UMIs, diversity was calculated as the inverse Simpson index using the vegan R package. Paired Mann-Whitney U tests were applied to discordant twin pairs, and Benjamini-Hochberg correction was used for multiple testing. Following TCRdb reprocessing, every CDR3 protein sequence forms one entry, and DNA is not provided. The V and J calls here are based on TCRdb, not the publication. The sample has more than 85,000 distinct CDR3 sequences on record. The top ten hold 12% of the sample.

The germline V gene (reference sequence) yields SGHNT for CDR1 and YYREEE for CDR2. The CDR3 contains 15 residues, cysteine and phenylalanine counted. The DNA is unrecorded. Here the chain combines TRBV5-4 and TRBJ1-6; TCRdb gives TRBD1 as the D gene, but with no DNA this cannot be confirmed. This clonotype was sampled from a human donor with ulcerative colitis or Crohn's disease, or a healthy co-twin of an affected twin (not recorded which). The sequenced sample consisted of blood. CDR3 region: CASSIGQGNNSPLHF.